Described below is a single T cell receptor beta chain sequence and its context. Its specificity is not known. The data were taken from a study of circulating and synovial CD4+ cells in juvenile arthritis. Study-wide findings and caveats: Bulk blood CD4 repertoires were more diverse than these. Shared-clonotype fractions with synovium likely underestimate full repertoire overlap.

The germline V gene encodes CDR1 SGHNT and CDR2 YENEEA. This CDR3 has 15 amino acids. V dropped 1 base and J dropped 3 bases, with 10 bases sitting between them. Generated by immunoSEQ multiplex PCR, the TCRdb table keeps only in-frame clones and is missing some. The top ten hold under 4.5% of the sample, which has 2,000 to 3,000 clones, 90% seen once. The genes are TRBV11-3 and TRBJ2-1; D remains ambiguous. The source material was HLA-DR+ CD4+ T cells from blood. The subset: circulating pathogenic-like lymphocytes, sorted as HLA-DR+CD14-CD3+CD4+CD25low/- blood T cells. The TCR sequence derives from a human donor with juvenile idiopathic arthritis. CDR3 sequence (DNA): TGTGCCAGCAGCTTAGGCGGCGGATTCTACAATGAGCAGTTCTTC. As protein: CASSLGGGFYNEQFF.